The 16 T cell receptor beta chains given below trace back to one sample, sequenced in a study of graft-versus-host responses after intestinal transplantation. Only in-frame clones appear in the TCRdb table, and some are missing; sequencing was by immunoSEQ multiplex PCR. The sample holds fewer than 95,000 clones; roughly 91% are singletons and the top ten take 1.5% to 2.5%. Antigens of these TCRs are unknown. The material was unstimulated CD8+ T cells sorted from spleen or lymph node cells, obtained before intestinal transplant. Source of these receptors: a human donor who received an intestinal transplant.

This clone was seen only a few times. The V and J genes are TRBV4-3 and TRBJ2-1; D is possibly TRBD1 (5 bases). The CDR3 totals 14 residues. V gave up 3 bases and J gave up 6 bases, with 12 bases separating them. Germline assignment: CDR1 LGHNA and CDR2 YSLEER. CDR3 in amino acids: CASSQTQVPNEQFF. The CDR3 DNA reads as TGCGCCAGCAGCCAGACACAGGTCCCCAATGAGCAGTTCTTC.

This chain joins TRBV4-2 and TRBJ2-2, with D tentatively TRBD1 (5 bases). CDR3 length: 16 residues. The germline V gene encodes CDR1 LGHNA and CDR2 YNFKEQ. V lost 1 base to trimming and J lost 2 bases, with 11 bases between them. The CDR3 loop is CASSQGAGPNTGELFF. The CDR3 coding sequence is TGTGCCAGCAGCCAAGGGGCAGGGCCCAACACCGGGGAGCTGTTTTTT.

The chain couples TRBV5-1 to TRBJ2-5, with TRBD2 identical over 9 bases. CDR1 is SGHRS and CDR2 is YFSETQ in the germline V gene. With 4 bases clipped from V and 5 bases from J, the junction kept 9 bases outside the gene matches. This CDR3 has 15 amino acids. The CDR3 region has the DNA TGCGCCAGCAGCCCCCGCGGGGGGGTATGGGAGACCCAGTACTTC. It is translated as CASSPRGGVWETQYF.

The rearrangement uses TRBV19 and TRBJ2-1; D not certain. The CDR3 totals 16 residues. Looked up from germline, CDR1 is LNHDA and CDR2 is SQIVND (reference sequence). The germline V and J ends were trimmed by 3 bases and 3 bases, with 15 bases remaining between them. CDR3 bases: TGTGCCAGTAGTATCTACGCGGTGGCTTACTACAATGAGCAGTTCTTC. Residues: CASSIYAVAYYNEQFF.

The CDR3 nucleotides read TGTGCCAGCTCACCACCAGCTCCTAGCGGGGGGGCCGTGTACGAGCAGTACTTC. It encodes CASSPPAPSGGAVYEQYF. The rearrangement joins TRBV18 to TRBJ2-7, with TRBD2 matching 12 bases. Unmatched junction bases numbered 10, after V lost 0 bases and J lost 4 bases. Germline CDR1 KGHSH, CDR2 LQKENI. The CDR3 has 18 amino acids.

The chain combines TRBV9 with TRBJ1-4; D may be TRBD1 (5 bases). The CDR3 contains 14 residues. V shed 0 bases and J shed 7 bases, with 10 bases lying between them. Germline CDR1 SGDLS, CDR2 YYNGEE. CDR3 coding DNA: TGTGCCAGCAGCGTAGGGGGCAGGTCTGAAAAACTGTTTTTT. This encodes CASSVGGRSEKLFF. Full variable domain (remainder filled in from reference TRBV9 and TRBJ1-4): DSGVTQTPKHLITATGQRVTLRCSPRSGDLSVYWYQQSLDQGLQFLIQYYNGEERAKGNILERFSAQQFPDLHSELNLSSLELGDSALYFCASSVGGRSEKLFFGSGTQLSVL.

This chain joins TRBV6-6 and TRBJ1-1; TRBD1 is a possible D gene (6 bases). V was cut by 7 bases and J by 1 base, with 16 bases left in between. This CDR3 region has 15 residues. Looked up from germline, CDR1 is MNHNY and CDR2 is SVGAGI (reference sequence). CDR3 protein: CASTLTDRENTEAFF. In DNA form, the CDR3 reads TGTGCCAGCACTCTCACGGACAGAGAGAACACTGAAGCTTTCTTT.

The V and J genes are TRBV7-2 and TRBJ2-7; TRBD2 might be the D (6 bases). Trimming took 5 bases from V and 6 from J, leaving 14 bases between them. The CDR3 loop spans 13 amino acids. The V gene's germline CDR1 is SGHTA and CDR2 FQGNSA. DNA for the CDR3: TGTGCCAGCAGCCCCACTAGCTCTTTCGAGCAGTACTTC. Protein sequence: CASSPTSSFEQYF. The whole variable domain, filled in from reference TRBV7-2 and TRBJ2-7, reads GAGVSQSPSNKVTEKGKDVELRCDPISGHTALYWYRQSLGQGLEFLIYFQGNSAPDKSGLPSDRFSAERTGGSVSTLTIQRTQQEDSAVYLCASSPTSSFEQYFGPGTRLTVT.

The genes are TRBV15 and TRBJ2-1, with 7 bases that match TRBD1. Germline V CDR1 and CDR2: LNHNV, YYDKDF (reference sequence). This CDR3 region has 16 residues. Trimming at V came to 1 base and at J to 5 bases, leaving 8 bases not matched to a gene. The CDR3 sequence is CATSRGRQGVNNEQFF. The DNA of the CDR3 is TGTGCCACCAGCAGAGGCCGGCAGGGGGTGAACAATGAGCAGTTCTTC.

As for this clone: Other DNA sequences in the sample encode the same CDR3. This sequence joins TRBV7-2 and TRBJ1-4, with TRBD1 as a possible D gene (5 bases). Trimming took off 6 bases at V and 0 bases at J, with 17 bases between the two ends. The CDR3 spans 17 residues. Germline assignment: CDR1 SGHTA and CDR2 FQGNSA. In nucleotides, the CDR3 is TGTGCCAGCAGTCCAGACCGGACAACCGCAACTAATGAAAAACTGTTTTTT. It codes for CASSPDRTTATNEKLFF.

V and J are TRBV13 and TRBJ1-1, with no clear D. CDR1 PRHDT and CDR2 FYEKMQ come from the germline V gene (reference sequence). This CDR3 contains 14 residues. Trimming removed 0 bases from V and 5 bases from J, with 10 bases in between. Written as DNA, the CDR3 is TGTGCCAGCAGCTTAGGGAGGCCGGGGACTGAAGCTTTCTTT. This translates into CASSLGRPGTEAFF.

Only one count was recorded for this clone. The chain carries TRBV5-4 and TRBJ1-1; 7 bases are shared with TRBD1. CDR3 length: 14 amino acids. The germline V gene has CDR1 SGHNT and CDR2 YYREEE (reference sequence). After removal of 2 bases from V and 3 bases from J, the junction contained 4 bases not matched to a gene. In DNA form, the CDR3 reads TGTGCCAGCAGCTTCGACAGGGATTACACTGAAGCTTTCTTT. Its translation is CASSFDRDYTEAFF.

The chain carries TRBV5-5 and TRBJ2-7; D unresolved. The CDR3 is 11 amino acids. Trimming stripped 4 bases from V and 2 bases from J, with 4 bases between. The germline gives CDR1 SGHKS, CDR2 YYEKEE (reference sequence). CDR3 loop: CASSLTYEQYF. The CDR3, as DNA: TGTGCCAGCAGCCTAACCTACGAGCAGTACTTC.

The V call is TRBV4-3, the J call TRBJ2-6; 8 positions match TRBD1. CDR3 size: 18 residues. Trimming removed 4 bases from V and 6 bases from J; junction bases left unmatched: 14. Germline V lookup: CDR1 LGHNA, CDR2 YSLEER. The CDR3, as DNA: TGCGCCAGCAGCCCGGGACAGGCCATACCTCTGGCGGCCAACGTCCTGACTTTC. This codes for CASSPGQAIPLAANVLTF.

The rearrangement uses TRBV29-1 and TRBJ1-2; D call uncertain. In germline, CDR1 is SQVTM, CDR2 ANQGSEA. V was pared by 2 bases and J by 8 bases, with 12 bases between. The CDR3 has 12 amino acids. The CDR3 is CSVETATEGYTF. CDR3 DNA: TGCAGCGTTGAAACGGCTACGGAGGGCTACACCTTC.

This chain connects TRBV4-1 to TRBJ2-7, with 9 bases aligning to TRBD1. CDR1 MGHRA and CDR2 YSYEKL come from the germline V gene. The CDR3 runs to 17 residues. V was pared by 0 bases and J by 3 bases, with 9 bases of the junction left unmatched. As DNA, the CDR3 is TGCGCCAGCAGCCAAGATAGGGACAGGGAGGCCATCTACGAGCAGTACTTC. Protein product: CASSQDRDREAIYEQYF.